This TCR beta chain was documented in a study of blood T cell repertoires in COVID-19. At the level of the study: From T cells, B-cell-depleted T cells, or PBMCs came the material, which was cDNA or gDNA.

Measured with immunoSEQ multiplex PCR; TCRdb has only the in-frame clones, and not every one. The table lists over 130,000 clones, about 87% of them singletons. Seattle-derived patients entered the study during active infection and were followed longitudinally. From germline, CDR1 is LGHDT and CDR2 YNNKEL (reference sequence). The germline V and J ends were trimmed by 5 bases and 7 bases, with 11 bases remaining between them. CDR3 length equals 12 residues. Sequencing was performed on peripheral blood. The receptor was isolated from a human donor with COVID-19, enrolled during active disease. The donor label of this sample is uncertain. The V and J genes are TRBV3-1 (or the pseudogene TRBV3-2) and TRBJ1-1; no clear D. This chain's CDR3 is CASSAPGGEAFF. CDR3 nucleotides: TGTGCCAGCAGCGCCCCCGGTGGTGAAGCTTTCTTT.